Shown below are 4 T cell receptor beta chains from a single sample sequenced in a study of cytomegalovirus exposure and HLA in healthy donors. This PCR relied on a set of 60 Vbeta primers and 13 Jbeta primers. Measured with immunoSEQ multiplex PCR; TCRdb has only the in-frame clones, and not every one. Of roughly 150,000 clones in the sample, approximately 80% were seen once. Sequencing input: PBMCs. The receptors come from a male donor in good health and CMV-seronegative.

J is TRBJ2-7 and V is TRBV7-8; the match to TRBD2 covers 13 bases. Germline CDR1 is SGHVS and CDR2 is FQNEAQ. V was pared by 4 bases and J by 1 base, with 4 bases of the junction left unmatched. This CDR3 is built from 16 residues. Written as DNA, the CDR3 is TGTGCCAGCAGCTCCCCGGGACTAGCGGGATCCTACGAGCAGTACTTC. Amino acids: CASSSPGLAGSYEQYF.

V and J are TRBV7-9 and TRBJ2-7, with 8 positions matching TRBD2. Germline-derived CDR1 and CDR2 are SEHNR and FQNEAQ (reference sequence). The ends lost 4 bases at V and 3 bases at J; junction bases unmatched: 17. The CDR3 runs 18 residues. CDR3 DNA sequence: TGTGCCAGCAGCTCCGATCGAGGATCAGCGGGAGACATCTACGAGCAGTACTTC. It translates to CASSSDRGSAGDIYEQYF. Looking up the rest from reference TRBV7-9 and TRBJ2-7 gives the full variable domain: DTGVSQNPRHKITKRGQNVTFRCDPISEHNRLYWYRQTLGQGPEFLTYFQNEAQLEKSRLLSDRFSAERPKGSFSTLEIQRTEQGDSAMYLCASSSDRGSAGDIYEQYFGPGTRLTVT.

J is TRBJ2-1 and V is TRBV2, with D maybe TRBD1 (5 bases). Germline lookup yields CDR1 SNHLY and CDR2 FYNNEI. The CDR3 length is 14 residues. Trimming removed 6 bases at V and 6 bases at J, with 15 bases between. The CDR3 protein is CASRRGTGFNEQFF. The DNA for the CDR3 is TGTGCCAGCAGAAGGGGCACCGGTTTCAATGAGCAGTTCTTC.

The chain combines TRBV2 with TRBJ2-1; 10 bases are shared with TRBD1. After removal of 7 bases from V and 3 bases from J, the junction contained 6 bases not matched to a gene. Looked up from germline, CDR1 is SNHLY and CDR2 is FYNNEI. The CDR3 totals 15 residues. The CDR3 is CASIPGQGFYNEQFF. CDR3 nucleotides: TGTGCCAGCATACCGGGACAGGGGTTCTACAATGAGCAGTTCTTC.